Each of the 10 T cell receptor beta chains below was sequenced from the same sample in a study of cytomegalovirus exposure and HLA in healthy donors. The PCR ran on 60 Vbeta and 13 Jbeta primers. The repertoire was sequenced with immunoSEQ multiplex PCR; TCRdb's copy has only in-frame clones and lacks some. The sample has about 130,000 clones, approximately 80% seen once; the top ten hold 3.3%. The sequenced sample was PBMCs. All receptors come from a male donor in good health and CMV-seronegative.

V and J are TRBV5-1 and TRBJ1-6; weak D call: TRBD1 (6 bases). This CDR3 region has 16 residues. The V gene's germline CDR1 is SGHRS and CDR2 YFSETQ. V shed 0 bases and J shed 3 bases, with 10 bases lying between them. The CDR3 protein is CASSLAPQGYNSPLHF. The CDR3 DNA sequence: TGCGCCAGCAGCTTGGCCCCACAGGGCTATAATTCACCCCTCCACTTT.

The chain joins TRBV15 to TRBJ1-2; TRBD1 agrees at 8 bases. After removal of 4 bases from V and 8 bases from J, the junction contained 12 bases not matched to a gene. The CDR3 is 15 residues long. CDR1 is LNHNV and CDR2 is YYDKDF in the germline V gene (reference sequence). Here the CDR3 DNA reads TGTGCCACCAGCACTACCGGGACAGGACTATCCGGCTACACCTTC. This encodes CATSTTGTGLSGYTF.

A single count supports this clone. The chain uses TRBV14 and TRBJ2-1; 11 positions agree with TRBD2. This CDR3 is built from 16 residues. V shed 0 bases and J 12 bases; nucleotides not matched to a gene: 10. In germline, CDR1 is SGHDN, CDR2 FVKESK. This CDR3 reads CASSQELSSGRTGQFF. As DNA, the CDR3 is TGTGCCAGCAGCCAAGAGTTATCTAGCGGGAGGACGGGGCAGTTCTTC.

The rearrangement joins TRBV25-1 to TRBJ1-2; D gene uncertain. V was trimmed by 3 bases and J by 3 bases, leaving 8 bases between them. From germline, CDR1 is MGHDK and CDR2 SYGVNS. This CDR3 region has 13 residues. The CDR3 loop reads CASSEGSHYGYTF. The CDR3 DNA sequence: TGTGCCAGCAGTGAGGGCAGTCACTATGGCTACACCTTC.

On this clone itself: A read error may account for a junction end that differs from germline. This rearrangement joins TRBV7-9 to TRBJ1-1; no clear D gene. Germline loops: CDR1 SEHNR, CDR2 FQNEAQ (reference sequence). The CDR3 has 12 residues. The CDR3 sequence is CSSSLGEREAFF. In DNA form, the CDR3 reads TGTTCCAGCAGCTTAGGCGAACGTGAAGCTTTCTTT.

In regard to this clone: The junction shows a germline mismatch at one end, possibly a read error. The V call is TRBV7-9, the J call TRBJ1-4; TRBD1 agrees at 7 bases. CDR1 is SEHNR and CDR2 is FQNEAQ in the germline V gene (reference sequence). This CDR3 spans 13 amino acids. In DNA form, the CDR3 reads TGTTCCAGCAGCTTGGGACAGTCTGAAAAACTGTTTTTT. It yields the protein CSSSLGQSEKLFF.

The V call is TRBV20-1, the J call TRBJ1-6; D gene uncertain. Germline CDR1 is DFQATT and CDR2 is SNEGSKA (reference sequence). The CDR3 has 11 amino acids. Trimming took off 2 bases at V and 9 bases at J, with 5 bases between the two ends. CDR3 nucleotides: TGCAGTGCTAGATCAGGTTCACCCCTCCACTTT. Translating gives CSARSGSPLHF.

The V and J genes are TRBV7-2 and TRBJ2-2, with 11 bases that match TRBD2. The CDR3 has 16 residues. The germline V gene encodes CDR1 SGHTA and CDR2 FQGNSA. V dropped 5 bases and J dropped 6; count of bases not matched to a gene: 8. Written as DNA, the CDR3 is TGTGCCAGCAGCCCAACTAGCGGGAGTGTCGCCGGGGAGCTGTTTTTT. Translated, it gives CASSPTSGSVAGELFF.

The chain recombines TRBV19 with TRBJ2-2; no clear D gene. The germline V gene has CDR1 LNHDA and CDR2 SQIVND (reference sequence). The CDR3 contains 13 residues. V shed 0 bases and J shed 4 bases, with 3 bases lying between them. The chain's CDR3 is CASSIDVTGELFF. The CDR3, as DNA: TGTGCCAGTAGTATAGACGTCACCGGGGAGCTGTTTTTT.

This clone occurred once. Other DNA sequences within the sample encode an identical CDR3. The J gene is TRBJ2-7, the V gene TRBV29-1; TRBD2 matches 7 bases. The V gene's germline CDR1 is SQVTM and CDR2 ANQGSEA. The ends lost 4 bases at V and 4 bases at J; junction bases unmatched: 1. The CDR3 extends over 11 amino acids. The CDR3 sequence is CSVGGGYEQYF. The CDR3 DNA sequence: TGCAGCGTTGGGGGGGGGTACGAGCAGTACTTC.